Listed below are T cell receptor beta chains from one sample, sequenced in a study of T cells after yellow fever vaccination. From the 5' RACE reads, TCRdb called clonotypes with MiXCR, one entry per CDR3 protein. In the table there are hundreds of thousands of distinct CDR3 sequences, roughly 20% of which are singletons. This material consisted of PBMCs, taken before the yellow fever booster vaccination. These receptor sequences come from a man in his late teens or twenties who received the YFV17D yellow fever vaccine. Both conserved end residues are part of each CDR3. The D gene is left open where the match is weak. Rows may omit the clone size; those that give it use once, few, many or a size class.

d_call	j_call	clone_size	v_call	cdr3_aa	cdr3_nt
.	TRBJ2-7	few	TRBV20-1	CSASASYEQYF	TGCAGTGCTTCCGCCTCCTACGAGCAGTACTTC
.	TRBJ2-3	few	TRBV2	CASSYDSDTQYF	TGTGCCAGCAGTTATGACTCAGATACGCAGTATTTT
.	TRBJ2-6	many	TRBV5-1	CASSTSGDGANVLTF	TGCGCCAGCAGTACCTCCGGGGACGGGGCCAACGTCCTGACTTTC
TRBD2	TRBJ2-3	.	TRBV2	CASRLAGRRDTQYF	TGTGCCAGCCGTTTAGCGGGGAGGAGGGATACGCAGTATTTT
TRBD2	TRBJ2-2	.	TRBV5-1	CASSPAGAGLAGELFF	TGCGCCAGCAGCCCAGCGGGGGCCGGCTTAGCCGGGGAGCTGTTTTTT
.	TRBJ2-7	few	TRBV7-2	CASSFDSYYEQYF	TGTGCCAGCAGCTTCGACAGTTACTACGAGCAGTACTTC
TRBD1	TRBJ1-1	few	TRBV20-1	CSALGTVNTEAFF	TGCAGTGCCCTAGGGACAGTGAACACTGAAGCTTTCTTT
.	TRBJ2-3	.	TRBV18	CASSMTLASTDTQYF	TGTGCCAGCTCAATGACCCTAGCGTCGACAGATACGCAGTATTTT
.	TRBJ1-2	.	TRBV12-3/TRBV12-4	CASSLLDGYTF	TGTGCCAGCAGTTTGTTGGATGGCTACACCTTC
.	TRBJ1-2	.	TRBV6-1	CASVWGQDGYTF	TGTGCCAGCGTTTGGGGGCAGGATGGCTACACCTTC
.	TRBJ2-3	.	TRBV21-1	CASSTFNRDNTDTQYF	TGTGCCAGCAGCACCTTTAACCGGGATAACACAGATACGCAGTATTTT